What follows are 21 T cell receptor beta chains derived from one specimen sequenced in a study of T cells in Graves' hyperthyroidism and ophthalmopathy. The source material, RNA transcripts, was used to amplify TCR beta CDR3 regions. In the first-round RT-PCR of the TCR CDR3, the HTBI primer set was used. MiXCR, applied by TCRdb to the multiplex PCR reads, yields one record per CDR3 protein. The top ten clones hold over 45% of a sample with 500,000 to 550,000 distinct CDR3 sequences, about 20% of them seen once. Sequenced: blood. The receptors were gathered from a man between 35 and 55 years old with Graves' ophthalmopathy.

In its sample, this clonotype was seen a few times. The chain is built from TRBV7-9 and TRBJ2-3; D is undetermined. This CDR3 has 12 residues. Per germline, CDR1 SEHNR and CDR2 FQNEAQ (reference sequence). Trimming took off 4 bases at V and 6 bases at J, with 8 bases between the two ends. The CDR3 here is CASSSHGDTQYF. The CDR3 region has the DNA TGTGCCAGCAGCTCTCACGGGGATACGCAGTATTTT.

This clonotype was detected ten times or more. CDR3 loop: CASTSRIGGEQYF. CDR3 coding DNA: TGTGCCAGCACCTCACGCATCGGAGGAGAGCAGTACTTC. This chain joins TRBV28 and TRBJ2-7; possibly TRBD2 for D (5 bases). CDR1 MDHEN and CDR2 SYDVKM come from the germline V gene. V was clipped by 7 bases and J by 7 bases, with 17 bases between them. CDR3 length equals 13 residues. Based on the CDR3 plus reference TRBV28 and TRBJ2-7, the full variable domain is DVKVTQSSRYLVKRTGEKVFLECVQDMDHENMFWYRQDPGLGLRLIYFSYDVKMKEKGDIPEGYSVSREKKERFSLILESASTNQTSMYLCASTSRIGGEQYFGPGTRLTVT.

There are many counts of this clonotype. This chain uses TRBV30 with TRBJ2-7; 8 positions match TRBD2. The V gene's germline CDR1 is GTSNPN and CDR2 SVGIG (reference sequence). J gave up 2 bases and V 3 bases, and 0 bases lay outside the gene matches. The CDR3 length is 12 residues. This CDR3 reads CAWRTSAYEQYF. CDR3 in DNA: TGTGCCTGGAGGACTAGCGCCTACGAGCAGTACTTC.

V is TRBV12-3 or TRBV12-4 and J is TRBJ1-2; TRBD1 might be the D (5 bases). The CDR3 consists of 13 residues. Trimming pared 3 bases from V and 8 bases from J, leaving 13 bases between. CDR3 coding DNA: TGTGCCAGCAGTTTTGGGGCCCCGGAAGGCTACACCTTC. The encoded protein is CASSFGAPEGYTF.

This clonotype was counted between two and nine times. This sequence joins TRBV12-3 or TRBV12-4 and TRBJ1-4, with unresolved D. The CDR3 length is 15 residues. V lost 5 bases and J lost 0, with 10 bases in between. CDR3 coding DNA: TGTGCCAGCAGTCAAGACACTTCAACTAATGAAAAACTGTTTTTT. It codes for CASSQDTSTNEKLFF.

CDR3 loop: CATSRDRDLRRTREANEQFF. CDR3 nucleotide sequence: TGTGCCACCAGCAGAGATAGAGATTTGAGAAGGACTAGGGAGGCCAATGAGCAGTTCTTC. The chain recombines TRBV15 with TRBJ2-1; TRBD2 matches at 7 bases. This CDR3 region has 20 residues. Germline values: CDR1 LNHNV, CDR2 YYDKDF (reference sequence). V lost 0 bases and J lost 6; bases outside the gene matches: 20.

This sequence joins TRBV24-1 and TRBJ2-2; 13 positions agree with TRBD2. The CDR3 extends over 17 amino acids. The germline V gene has CDR1 KGHDR and CDR2 SFDVKD. With 0 bases clipped from V and 6 bases from J, the junction kept 3 bases outside the gene matches. In DNA form, the CDR3 reads TGTGCCACCAGTGATTTGCCGACTAGCGGGAGGCCCGGGGAGCTGTTTTTT. It is translated as CATSDLPTSGRPGELFF.

The V gene is TRBV27, the J gene TRBJ1-6; D remains ambiguous. Germline V CDR1 and CDR2: MNHEY, SMNVEV (reference sequence). V was pared by 2 bases and J by 8 bases, with 7 bases between. The CDR3 sequence is 13 residues long. CDR3 protein: CASSLQRDSPLHF. CDR3 bases: TGTGCCAGCAGTTTACAGAGGGATTCACCCCTCCACTTT.

The chain carries TRBV6-1 and TRBJ1-6; D uncertain. Germline assignment: CDR1 MNHNS and CDR2 SASEGT. The CDR3 extends over 16 amino acids. With 7 bases removed from V and 7 bases from J, the gap between germline ends came to 20 bases. The CDR3 loop is CASTLGSGASNSPLHF. The CDR3 region has the DNA TGTGCCAGCACCCTAGGATCGGGCGCCTCAAATTCACCCCTCCACTTT.

There are many counts of this clonotype. V usage is TRBV2 and J usage is TRBJ1-6, with 7 bases identical to TRBD1. CDR1 is SNHLY, CDR2 FYNNEI, per germline. With 5 bases clipped from V and 3 bases from J, the junction kept 4 bases outside the gene matches. There are 15 residues in the CDR3. The CDR3 is CASSLRDSYNSPLHF. Written as DNA, the CDR3 is TGTGCCAGCAGTCTAAGGGACAGCTATAATTCACCCCTCCACTTT.

This clonotype was observed a few times. V and J are TRBV6-5 and TRBJ1-5; D is ambiguous. Trimming cost V 2 bases and J 0 bases, with 2 bases left between them. There are 13 residues in the CDR3. The V gene's germline CDR1 is MNHEY and CDR2 SVGAGI. CDR3 nucleotide sequence: TGTGCCAGCAGTTACATTAGCAATCAGCCCCAGCATTTT. It yields the protein CASSYISNQPQHF.

This clonotype was counted a few times. V usage is TRBV20-1 and J usage is TRBJ2-5; a weak D match, TRBD2 (6 bases). CDR1 DFQATT and CDR2 SNEGSKA come from the germline V gene (reference sequence). CDR3 size: 15 residues. V lost 1 base, J lost 1 base, and 13 bases lay in between. The CDR3, as DNA: TGCAGTGCTAGAGTCCCGTATAGCGGCCAAGAGACCCAGTACTTC. It codes for CSARVPYSGQETQYF.

This chain links TRBV12-3 or TRBV12-4 with TRBJ1-2; TRBD1 might be the D (5 bases). The CDR3 is 13 residues long. V dropped 3 bases and J dropped 8 bases, with 13 bases sitting between them. CDR3 region: CASSFGTKGGYTF. In DNA, the CDR3 is TGTGCCAGCAGTTTTGGGACCAAGGGCGGCTACACCTTC.

This clonotype came up a few times. This chain uses TRBV10-3 with TRBJ2-1, with D possibly being TRBD1 (6 bases). There are 13 residues in the CDR3. The V gene's germline CDR1 is ENHRY and CDR2 SYGVKD. V was pared by 6 bases and J by 5 bases, with 11 bases between. The chain's CDR3 is CAIRADSHNEQFF. CDR3 sequence (DNA): TGTGCCATCAGGGCGGACAGCCACAATGAGCAGTTCTTC.

The rearrangement uses TRBV2 and TRBJ1-3, with D possibly matching TRBD1 (6 bases). Germline values: CDR1 SNHLY, CDR2 FYNNEI. The V and J ends lost 0 bases and 4 bases respectively, with 19 bases between them. The CDR3 extends over 18 amino acids. CDR3 in amino acids: CASSEAKGGIDPGNTIYF. CDR3 in DNA: TGTGCCAGCAGTGAAGCGAAGGGGGGTATAGACCCGGGAAACACCATATATTTT.

V gene TRBV6-2 or TRBV6-3 combines with J gene TRBJ2-7; 10 bases align to TRBD2. The CDR3 covers 16 residues. Trimming took 2 bases from V and 5 from J; bases not matched to a gene: 9. Germline V gene data show CDR1 as MNHEY and CDR2 as SVGEGT. The CDR3 loop reads CASSYLPAGGPHEQYF. CDR3 sequence (DNA): TGTGCCAGCAGTTACCTTCCAGCGGGAGGGCCCCACGAGCAGTACTTC.

This clonotype has a handful of counts. V usage is TRBV6-1 and J usage is TRBJ2-1; D uncertain. This CDR3 contains 12 residues. Germline V gene lookup returns CDR1 MNHNS and CDR2 SASEGT. V lost 5 bases and J lost 5, with 7 bases in between. The CDR3 sequence is CASSQRNNEQFF. The CDR3 region has the DNA TGTGCCAGCAGTCAGAGGAACAATGAGCAGTTCTTC.

This clonotype was seen repeatedly, ten times or more. The chain combines TRBV28 with TRBJ2-5, with a tentative D call TRBD1 (6 bases). Trimming left V 5 bases short and J 1 base short, with 14 bases between. In germline, CDR1 is MDHEN, CDR2 SYDVKM. This CDR3 is built from 15 residues. The CDR3 sequence is CASSPSLRGQETQYF. The CDR3 nucleotides read TGTGCCAGCAGTCCCTCCCTCAGGGGCCAAGAGACCCAGTACTTC.

This clonotype has ten or more counts. The rearrangement uses TRBV28 and TRBJ2-7, with TRBD1 as a possible D gene (6 bases). Trimming stripped 6 bases from V and 4 bases from J, with 16 bases between. The CDR3 length is 14 residues. CDR1 and CDR2 (germline): MDHEN, SYDVKM. The CDR3 loop reads CASRSGTQVYEQYF. CDR3 bases: TGTGCCAGCAGGTCCGGGACACAGGTTTACGAGCAGTACTTC.

The chain combines TRBV20-1 with TRBJ1-2; D call uncertain. The germline V gene has CDR1 DFQATT and CDR2 SNEGSKA (reference sequence). The germline V and J ends were trimmed by 6 bases and 10 bases, with 18 bases remaining between them. The CDR3 is 12 residues long. In DNA, the CDR3 is TGCAGTGCCCCCCAGTCGGGTGGAGCCTACACCTTC. It translates to CSAPQSGGAYTF.

In the case of this clonotype: Possible read error: a much larger clone is one base away. In DNA form, the CDR3 reads TGTGCCAGCAGTCCGGGACTACGCTTCGAGCAGTTCTTC. It yields the protein CASSPGLRFEQFF. This sequence joins TRBV6-1 and TRBJ2-1, with 7 bases aligning to TRBD2. Germline values: CDR1 MNHNS, CDR2 SASEGT. The CDR3 sequence is 13 residues long. Trimming removed 5 bases from V and 10 bases from J; junction bases left unmatched: 8.